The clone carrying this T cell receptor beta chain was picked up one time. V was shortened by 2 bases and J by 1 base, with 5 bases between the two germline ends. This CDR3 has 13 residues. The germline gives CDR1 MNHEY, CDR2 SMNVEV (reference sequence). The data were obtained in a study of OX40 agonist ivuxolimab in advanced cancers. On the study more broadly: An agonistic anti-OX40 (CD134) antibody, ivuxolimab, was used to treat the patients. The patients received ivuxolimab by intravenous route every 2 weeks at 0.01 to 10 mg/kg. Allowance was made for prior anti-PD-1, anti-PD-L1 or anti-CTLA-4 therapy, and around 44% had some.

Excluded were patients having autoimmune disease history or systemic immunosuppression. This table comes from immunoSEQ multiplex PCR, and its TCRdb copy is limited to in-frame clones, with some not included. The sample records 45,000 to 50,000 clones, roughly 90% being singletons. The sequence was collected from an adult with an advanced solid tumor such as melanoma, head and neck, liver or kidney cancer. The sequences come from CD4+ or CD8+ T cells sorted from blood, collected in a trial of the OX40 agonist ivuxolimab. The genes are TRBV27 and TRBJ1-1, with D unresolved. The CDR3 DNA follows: TGTGCCAGCAGTTTAGTGGGGAACACTGAAGCTTTCTTT. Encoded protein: CASSLVGNTEAFF.